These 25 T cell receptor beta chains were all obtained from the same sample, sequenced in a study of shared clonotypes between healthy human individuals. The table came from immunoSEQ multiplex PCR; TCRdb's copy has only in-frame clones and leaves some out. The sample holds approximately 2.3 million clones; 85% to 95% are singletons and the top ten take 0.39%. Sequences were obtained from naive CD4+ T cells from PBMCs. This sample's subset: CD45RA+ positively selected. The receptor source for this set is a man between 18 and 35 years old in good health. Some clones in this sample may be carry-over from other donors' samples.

The CDR3 DNA sequence: TGTGCCAGCAGTACCCGGACTAGCGGGACCTACGAGCAGTACTTC. Its translation is CASSTRTSGTYEQYF. The chain has TRBV27 and TRBJ2-7; 12 bases fit TRBD2. V was pared by 5 bases and J by 2 bases, with 4 bases of the junction left unmatched. Germline V gene lookup returns CDR1 MNHEY and CDR2 SMNVEV (reference sequence). The CDR3 sequence is 15 residues long.

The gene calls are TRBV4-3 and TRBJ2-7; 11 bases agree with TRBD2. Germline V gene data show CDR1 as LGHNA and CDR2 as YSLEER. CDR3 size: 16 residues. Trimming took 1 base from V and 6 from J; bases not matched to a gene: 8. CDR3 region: CASSQGVGLAGIEQYF. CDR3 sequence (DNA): TGCGCCAGCAGCCAAGGGGTTGGACTAGCGGGTATCGAGCAGTACTTC.

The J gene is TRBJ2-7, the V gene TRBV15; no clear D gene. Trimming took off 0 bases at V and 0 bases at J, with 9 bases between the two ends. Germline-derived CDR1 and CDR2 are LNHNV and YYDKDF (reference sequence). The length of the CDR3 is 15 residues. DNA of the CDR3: TGTGCCACCAGCAGAGACCGCCCCGACTCCTACGAGCAGTACTTC. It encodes CATSRDRPDSYEQYF.

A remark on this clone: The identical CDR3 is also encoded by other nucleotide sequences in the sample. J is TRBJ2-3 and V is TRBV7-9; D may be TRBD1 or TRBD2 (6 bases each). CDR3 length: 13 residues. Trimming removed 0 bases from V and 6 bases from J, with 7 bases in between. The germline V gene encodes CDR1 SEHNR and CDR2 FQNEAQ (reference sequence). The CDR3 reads CASSLAGGDTQYF. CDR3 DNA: TGTGCCAGCAGCTTAGCGGGGGGCGATACGCAGTATTTT.

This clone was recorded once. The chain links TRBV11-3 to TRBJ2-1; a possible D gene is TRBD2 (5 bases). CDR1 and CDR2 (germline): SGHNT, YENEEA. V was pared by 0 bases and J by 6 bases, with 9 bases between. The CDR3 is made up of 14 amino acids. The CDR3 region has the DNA TGTGCCAGCAGCTTAGATCCCGGGGTCAATGAGCAGTTCTTC. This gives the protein CASSLDPGVNEQFF.

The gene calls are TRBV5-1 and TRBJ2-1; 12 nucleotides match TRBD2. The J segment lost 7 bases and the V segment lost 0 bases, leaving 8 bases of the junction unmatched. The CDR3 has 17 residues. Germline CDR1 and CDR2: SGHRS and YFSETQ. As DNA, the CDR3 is TGCGCCAGCAGCTTGGGGCTAGCGGGAGGGCCGCGAAATGAGCAGTTCTTC. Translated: CASSLGLAGGPRNEQFF.

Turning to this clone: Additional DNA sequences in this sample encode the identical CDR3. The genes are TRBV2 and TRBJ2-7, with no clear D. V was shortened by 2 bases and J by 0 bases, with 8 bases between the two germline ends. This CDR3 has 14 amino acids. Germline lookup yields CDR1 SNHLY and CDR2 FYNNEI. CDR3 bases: TGTGCCAGCAGTGAAACCGGTGCCTCCTACGAGCAGTACTTC. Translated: CASSETGASYEQYF.

In DNA form, the CDR3 reads TGTGCCAGTAGCCTGGACAGGCTCAATCAGCCCCAGCATTTT. It yields the protein CASSLDRLNQPQHF. The rearrangement joins TRBV19 to TRBJ1-5; 7 bases map to TRBD1. The CDR3 covers 14 residues. CDR1 and CDR2 (germline): LNHDA, SQIVND (reference sequence). J was trimmed by 3 bases and V by 6 bases; bases with no gene match: 5.

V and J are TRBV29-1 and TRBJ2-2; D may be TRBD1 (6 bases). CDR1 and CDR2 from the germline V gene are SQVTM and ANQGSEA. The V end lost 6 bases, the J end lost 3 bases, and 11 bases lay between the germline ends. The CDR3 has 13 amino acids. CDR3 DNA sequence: TGCAGCGTGCGGACAGCGGACACCGGGGAGCTGTTTTTT. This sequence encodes CSVRTADTGELFF.

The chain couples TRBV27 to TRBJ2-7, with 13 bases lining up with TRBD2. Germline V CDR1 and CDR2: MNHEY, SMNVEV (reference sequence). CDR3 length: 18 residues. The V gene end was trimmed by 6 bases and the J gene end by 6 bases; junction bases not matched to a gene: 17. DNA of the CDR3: TGTGCCAGCAGCTCTCAGCGGACTAGCGGGAGTGGGAGTTGCGAGCAGTACTTC. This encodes CASSSQRTSGSGSCEQYF.

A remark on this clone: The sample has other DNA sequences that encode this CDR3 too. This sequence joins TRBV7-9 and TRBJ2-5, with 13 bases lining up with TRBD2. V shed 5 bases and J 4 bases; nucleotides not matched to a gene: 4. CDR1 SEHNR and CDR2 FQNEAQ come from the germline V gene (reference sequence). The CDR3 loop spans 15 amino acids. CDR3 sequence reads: CASSQGTSGTETQYF. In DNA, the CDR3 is TGTGCCAGCAGCCAGGGGACTAGCGGGACAGAGACCCAGTACTTC.

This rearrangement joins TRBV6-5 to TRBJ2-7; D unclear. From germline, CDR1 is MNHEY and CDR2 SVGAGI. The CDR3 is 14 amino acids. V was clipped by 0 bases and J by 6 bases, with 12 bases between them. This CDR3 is CASSYSSSVTEQYF. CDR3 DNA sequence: TGTGCCAGCAGTTACTCGAGTTCCGTCACCGAGCAGTACTTC.

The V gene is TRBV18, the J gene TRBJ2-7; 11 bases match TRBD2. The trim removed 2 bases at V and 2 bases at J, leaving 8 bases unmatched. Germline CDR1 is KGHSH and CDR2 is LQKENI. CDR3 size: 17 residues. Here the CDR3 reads CASSPSVTSGRPYEQYF. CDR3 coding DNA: TGTGCCAGCTCACCATCAGTAACTAGCGGGAGACCCTACGAGCAGTACTTC.

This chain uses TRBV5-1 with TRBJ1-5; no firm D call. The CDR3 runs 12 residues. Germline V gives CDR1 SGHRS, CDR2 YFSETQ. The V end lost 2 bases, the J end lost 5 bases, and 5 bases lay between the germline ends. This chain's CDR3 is CASSFGDQPQHF. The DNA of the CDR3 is TGCGCCAGCAGCTTCGGAGATCAGCCCCAGCATTTT.

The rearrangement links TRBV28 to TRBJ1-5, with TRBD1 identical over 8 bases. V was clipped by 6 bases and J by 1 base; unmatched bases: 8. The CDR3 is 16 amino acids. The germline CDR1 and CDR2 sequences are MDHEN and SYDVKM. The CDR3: CASSPRTGWSNQPQHF. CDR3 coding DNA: TGTGCCAGCAGCCCGCGGACAGGGTGGAGCAATCAGCCCCAGCATTTT.

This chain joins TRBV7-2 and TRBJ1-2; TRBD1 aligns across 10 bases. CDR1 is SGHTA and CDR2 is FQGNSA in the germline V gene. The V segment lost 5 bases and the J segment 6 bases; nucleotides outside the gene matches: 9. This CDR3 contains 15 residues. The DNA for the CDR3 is TGTGCCAGCAGCGACAGGGGGCCCACCACCGATGGCTACACCTTC. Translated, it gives CASSDRGPTTDGYTF.

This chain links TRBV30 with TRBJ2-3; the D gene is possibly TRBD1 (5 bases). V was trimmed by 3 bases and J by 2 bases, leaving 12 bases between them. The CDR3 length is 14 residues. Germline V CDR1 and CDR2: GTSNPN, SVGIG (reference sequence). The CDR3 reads CAWRQGYATDTQYF. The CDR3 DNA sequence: TGTGCCTGGAGGCAGGGTTACGCCACAGATACGCAGTATTTT.

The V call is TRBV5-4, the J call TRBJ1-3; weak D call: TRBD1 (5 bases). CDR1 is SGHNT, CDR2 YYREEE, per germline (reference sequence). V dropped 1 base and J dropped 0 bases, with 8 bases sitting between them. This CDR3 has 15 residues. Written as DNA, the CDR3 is TGTGCCAGCAGCTTGACGAGGGGCTCTGGAAACACCATATATTTT. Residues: CASSLTRGSGNTIYF.

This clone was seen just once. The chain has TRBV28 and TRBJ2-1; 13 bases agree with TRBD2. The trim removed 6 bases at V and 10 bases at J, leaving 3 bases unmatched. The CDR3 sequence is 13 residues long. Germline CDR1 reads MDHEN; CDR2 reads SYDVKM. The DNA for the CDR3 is TGTGCCAGCAGGACGGGACTAGCGGGAGAGCAGTTCTTC. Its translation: CASRTGLAGEQFF. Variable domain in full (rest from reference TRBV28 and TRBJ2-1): DVKVTQSSRYLVKRTGEKVFLECVQDMDHENMFWYRQDPGLGLRLIYFSYDVKMKEKGDIPEGYSVSREKKERFSLILESASTNQTSMYLCASRTGLAGEQFFGPGTRLTVL.

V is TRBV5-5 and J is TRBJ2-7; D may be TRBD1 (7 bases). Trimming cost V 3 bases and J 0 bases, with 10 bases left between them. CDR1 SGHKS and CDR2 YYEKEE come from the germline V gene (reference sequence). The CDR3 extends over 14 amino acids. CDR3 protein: CASSWQGGSYEQYF. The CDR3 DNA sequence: TGTGCCAGCAGCTGGCAGGGGGGCTCCTACGAGCAGTACTTC.

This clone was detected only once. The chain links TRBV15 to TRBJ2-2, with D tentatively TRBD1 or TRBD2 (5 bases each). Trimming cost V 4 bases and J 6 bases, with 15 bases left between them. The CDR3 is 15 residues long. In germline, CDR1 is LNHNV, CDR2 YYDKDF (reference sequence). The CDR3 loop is CATSMRLGVAGELFF. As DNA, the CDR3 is TGTGCCACCAGCATGAGACTGGGGGTCGCCGGGGAGCTGTTTTTT.

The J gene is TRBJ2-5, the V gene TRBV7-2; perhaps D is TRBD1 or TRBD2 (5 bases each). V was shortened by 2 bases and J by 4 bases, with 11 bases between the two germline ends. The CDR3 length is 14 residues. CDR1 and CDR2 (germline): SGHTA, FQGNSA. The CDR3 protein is CASSLFGGRETQYF. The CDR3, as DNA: TGTGCCAGCAGCTTATTTGGGGGTCGAGAGACCCAGTACTTC. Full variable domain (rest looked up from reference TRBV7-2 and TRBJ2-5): GAGVSQSPSNKVTEKGKDVELRCDPISGHTALYWYRQSLGQGLEFLIYFQGNSAPDKSGLPSDRFSAERTGGSVSTLTIQRTQQEDSAVYLCASSLFGGRETQYFGPGTRLLVL.

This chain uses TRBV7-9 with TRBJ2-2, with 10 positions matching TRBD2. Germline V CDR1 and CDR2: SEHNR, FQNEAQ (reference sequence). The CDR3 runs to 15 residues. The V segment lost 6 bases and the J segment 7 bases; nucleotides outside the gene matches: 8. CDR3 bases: TGTGCCAGCAGTTTTACTAGCGGGGTTGTCGGGGAGCTGTTTTTT. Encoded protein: CASSFTSGVVGELFF.

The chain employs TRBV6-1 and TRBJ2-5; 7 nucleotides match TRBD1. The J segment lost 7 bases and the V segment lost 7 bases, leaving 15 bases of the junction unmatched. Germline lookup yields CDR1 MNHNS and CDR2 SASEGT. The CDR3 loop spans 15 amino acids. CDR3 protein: CASTTSRAAGGTQYF. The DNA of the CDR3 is TGTGCCAGCACCACTTCCCGAGCGGCAGGGGGGACCCAGTACTTC.

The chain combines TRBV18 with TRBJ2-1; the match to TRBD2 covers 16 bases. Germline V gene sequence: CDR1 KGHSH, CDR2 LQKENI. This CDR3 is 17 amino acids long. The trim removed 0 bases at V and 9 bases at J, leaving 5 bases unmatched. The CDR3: CASSPPGTSGRAGEQFF. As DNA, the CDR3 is TGTGCCAGCTCACCACCGGGGACTAGCGGGAGGGCCGGTGAGCAGTTCTTC.